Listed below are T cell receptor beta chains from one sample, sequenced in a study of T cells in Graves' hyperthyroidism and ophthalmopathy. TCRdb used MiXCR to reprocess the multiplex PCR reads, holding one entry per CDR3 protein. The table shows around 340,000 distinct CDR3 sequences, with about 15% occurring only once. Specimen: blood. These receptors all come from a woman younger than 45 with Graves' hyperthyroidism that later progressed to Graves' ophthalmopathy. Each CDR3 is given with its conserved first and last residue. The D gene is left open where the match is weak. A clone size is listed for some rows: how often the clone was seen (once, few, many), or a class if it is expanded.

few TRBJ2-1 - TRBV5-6 CASSLQGDYNEQFF TGTGCCAGCAGCTTACAGGGAGACTACAATGAGCAGTTCTTC
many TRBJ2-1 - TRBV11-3 CASSPRPGSNEQFF TGTGCCAGCAGCCCCCGACCGGGGAGCAATGAGCAGTTCTTC
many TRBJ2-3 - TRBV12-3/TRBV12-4 CASTRLTDTQYF TGTGCCAGCACCCGGCTCACAGATACGCAGTATTTT
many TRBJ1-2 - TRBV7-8 CASSLVGGDASIQGGYTF TGTGCCAGCAGCTTAGTTGGGGGTGATGCCTCCATCCAGGGTGGCTACACCTTC
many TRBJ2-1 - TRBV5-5 CASSFTGTPEQFF TGTGCCAGCAGCTTTACCGGGACCCCAGAGCAGTTCTTC
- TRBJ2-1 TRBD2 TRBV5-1 CASSFMGEGIDEQFF TGCGCCAGCAGCTTTATGGGGGAGGGTATCGATGAGCAGTTCTTC
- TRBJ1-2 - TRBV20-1 CSARGRRGYTF TGCAGTGCTAGAGGAAGGAGGGGCTACACCTTC
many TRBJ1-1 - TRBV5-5 CASSLQSNTEAFF TGTGCCAGCAGCTTACAATCGAACACTGAAGCTTTCTTT
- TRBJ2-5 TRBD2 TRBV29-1 CSVEFGGGKQETQYF TGCAGCGTTGAGTTCGGGGGGGGGAAGCAAGAGACCCAGTACTTC
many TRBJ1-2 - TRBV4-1 CASSQEDGYGYTF TGCGCCAGCAGCCAAGAAGACGGCTATGGCTACACCTTC
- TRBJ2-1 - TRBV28 CASGTAYNEQFF TGTGCCAGCGGAACCGCCTACAATGAGCAGTTCTTC
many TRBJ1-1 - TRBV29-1 CSVDRGRGTEAFF TGCAGCGTTGATCGGGGGCGTGGGACTGAAGCTTTCTTT
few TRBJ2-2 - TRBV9 CASSPQLWGAAGELFF TGTGCCAGCAGCCCCCAATTGTGGGGGGCGGCCGGGGAGCTGTTTTTT
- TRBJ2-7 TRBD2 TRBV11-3 CASSSGSASGSVEQYF TGTGCCAGCAGCTCAGGTAGCGCTAGCGGGAGTGTTGAGCAGTACTTC
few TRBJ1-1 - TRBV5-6 CASRSTDRGASYTEAFF TGTGCCAGCAGATCGACTGACAGAGGCGCATCGTACACTGAAGCTTTCTTT
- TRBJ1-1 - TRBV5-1 CASSLGTEKGTEAFF TGCGCCAGCAGCTTGGGTACGGAGAAGGGCACTGAAGCTTTCTTT
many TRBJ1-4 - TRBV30 CAWSGGRQLNEKLFF TGTGCCTGGAGTGGGGGACGGCAGCTAAATGAAAAACTGTTTTTT
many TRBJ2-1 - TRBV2 CASSIVWYGDNERFF TGTGCCAGCAGCATCGTCTGGTACGGGGACAATGAGCGGTTCTTC
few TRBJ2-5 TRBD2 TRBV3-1 CASSQDVFRLAGRRETQYF TGTGCCAGCAGCCAAGATGTATTTCGGCTAGCGGGGAGACGGGAGACCCAGTACTTC
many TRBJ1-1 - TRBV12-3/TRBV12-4 CASSLARGTQAFF TGTGCCAGCAGTTTGGCGAGGGGGACGCAAGCTTTCTTT
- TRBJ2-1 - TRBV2 CASSVQTFGNEQFF TGTGCCAGCAGTGTCCAGACTTTCGGAAATGAGCAGTTCTTC
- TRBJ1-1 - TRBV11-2 CASSQTVTEAFF TGTGCCAGCAGCCAAACTGTGACTGAAGCTTTCTTT
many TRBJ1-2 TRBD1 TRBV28 CASSPSTGRHGYTF TGTGCCAGCAGTCCATCGACAGGGCGTCATGGCTACACCTTC
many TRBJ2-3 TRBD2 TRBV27 CASKELAGGLGTQYF TGTGCCAGCAAAGAACTAGCGGGAGGGTTGGGGACGCAGTATTTT
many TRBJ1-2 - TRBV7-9 CASSFGDLYGYTF TGTGCCAGCAGCTTTGGAGACCTCTATGGCTACACCTTC
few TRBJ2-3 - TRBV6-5 CASSYAWTPSSTDTQYF TGTGCCAGCAGTTACGCCTGGACACCTAGCAGCACAGATACGCAGTATTTT
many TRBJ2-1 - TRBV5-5 CASSLDAGYNEQFF TGTGCCAGCAGCCTAGATGCGGGCTACAATGAGCAGTTCTTC
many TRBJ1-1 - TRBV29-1 CSVGRNTEAFF TGCAGCGTTGGGCGGAACACTGAAGCTTTCTTT
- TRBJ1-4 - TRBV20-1 CSARLTRGAGEKLFF TGCAGTGCTAGACTCACCCGGGGGGCGGGTGAAAAACTGTTTTTT
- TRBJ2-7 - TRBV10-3 CAISLNPGLYEQYF TGTGCCATCAGCTTAAACCCGGGACTCTACGAGCAGTACTTC
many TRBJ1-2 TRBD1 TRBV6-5 CASSYSGTGSGGYTF TGTGCCAGCAGTTACTCCGGGACAGGGTCCGGTGGCTACACCTTC
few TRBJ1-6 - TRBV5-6 CASSLVRVSYNSPLHF TGTGCCAGCAGCTTGGTCAGGGTCTCCTATAATTCACCCCTCCACTTT
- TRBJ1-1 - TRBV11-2 CASSPLSGRNTEAFF TGTGCCAGCAGCCCCCTATCCGGTAGGAACACTGAAGCTTTCTTT
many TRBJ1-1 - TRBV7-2 CASSLGAGMNTEAFF TGTGCCAGCAGCTTAGGAGCAGGGATGAACACTGAAGCTTTCTTT
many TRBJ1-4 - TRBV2 CASTGGDEKLFF TGTGCCAGCACGGGCGGGGATGAAAAACTGTTTTTT
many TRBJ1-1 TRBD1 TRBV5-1 CASSSNHQGALGTEAFF TGCGCCAGCAGCTCGAATCATCAGGGGGCGCTGGGCACTGAAGCTTTCTTT